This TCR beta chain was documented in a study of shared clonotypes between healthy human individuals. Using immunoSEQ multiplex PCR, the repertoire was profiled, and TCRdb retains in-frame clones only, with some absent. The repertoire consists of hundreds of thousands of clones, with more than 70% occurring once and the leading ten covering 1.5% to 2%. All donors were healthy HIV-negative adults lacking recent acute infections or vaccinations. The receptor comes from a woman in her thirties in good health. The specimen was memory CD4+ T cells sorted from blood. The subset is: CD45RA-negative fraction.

In DNA, the CDR3 is TGCAGCGCTTTGGTGAACACCGGGGAGCTGTTTTTT. Amino acid sequence: CSALVNTGELFF. This chain uses TRBV29-1 with TRBJ2-2, with D unclear. V lost 7 bases to trimming and J lost 1 base, with 7 bases between them. This CDR3 has 12 residues. Germline-derived CDR1 and CDR2 are SQVTM and ANQGSEA.